The rows below give T cell receptor beta chains drawn from one sample of a study of blood T cells in healthy people across ages. In TCRdb, the 5' RACE reads were re-called with MiXCR into one record per CDR3 protein. This sample carries about 670,000 distinct CDR3 sequences, roughly two fifths of them seen once, and the ten largest clones take roughly 30%. The sequenced sample was blood. These receptor sequences come from a man aged 80 or over in good health. The CDR3 runs from the conserved cysteine through the conserved F or W. Each record gives: V gene, J gene, CDR3 protein.

TRBV6-6	TRBJ1-2	CASSYTGTGRKVGGYTF
TRBV7-3	TRBJ1-2	CASSLEGRANYGYTF
TRBV4-3	TRBJ2-2	CASSQYPGTGKTGELFF
TRBV29-1	TRBJ2-1	CSVKPRQDNEQFF
TRBV4-3	TRBJ2-7	CASSQEVSRWGCEQYF
TRBV15	TRBJ1-3	CATSIDRGNTIYF
TRBV10-3	TRBJ1-1	CAISGGTGGMYTEAFF
TRBV6-5	TRBJ2-7	CASSFPGTGRYEQYF
TRBV4-2	TRBJ2-5	CASSQEGAGNYKQYF
TRBV12-3/TRBV12-4	TRBJ1-1	CASGDGLNTEAFF
TRBV29-1	TRBJ2-7	CSATWGGSYEQYF
TRBV11-2	TRBJ2-7	CASSVDRRGEQYF
TRBV27	TRBJ2-1	CASSVAGGQKEFF
TRBV7-2	TRBJ2-5	CASSINRDQETQYF
TRBV7-2	TRBJ2-4	CASSDGSNKNIQYF
TRBV29-1	TRBJ2-7	CSVRYSYEQYF
TRBV4-3	TRBJ1-1	CASSQDLANTEAFF
TRBV6-2/TRBV6-3	TRBJ2-2	CASSYLRGGGGELFF
TRBV12-3/TRBV12-4	TRBJ1-5	CASSPQLTQPQHF
TRBV11-2	TRBJ2-1	CASTTTDLNEQFF
TRBV6-5	TRBJ2-7	CASAGQATYEQYF
TRBV4-2	TRBJ2-1	CASSPARGGPYNEQFF
TRBV6-5	TRBJ2-2	CASSYSRTGVTGELFF
TRBV20-1	TRBJ2-3	CSAPIGLAPDTQYF
TRBV29-1	TRBJ1-4	CSVEDGQSNEKLFF
TRBV3-1	TRBJ1-2	CATCQSPTRGYTF
TRBV11-3	TRBJ2-7	CASSLAMGLAVYNEQYF
TRBV30	TRBJ2-7	CAWSVSRGYEQYF
TRBV28	-	CASTGGYEQYF
TRBV29-1	TRBJ2-5	CSVSPSGETQYF
TRBV9	TRBJ2-7	CASSVGPRTYEQYF
TRBV20-1	TRBJ2-5	CSASLGDQETQYF
TRBV10-3	TRBJ2-1	CAIRTGETEQFF
TRBV10-3	TRBJ2-1	CAISELVTGPYNEQFF
TRBV11-2	TRBJ2-1	CASSSTSGTLFNNEQFF
TRBV11-2	TRBJ2-7	CASSSLSGRGYEQYF
TRBV29-1	TRBJ1-4	CSVGVNEKLFF
TRBV18	TRBJ2-1	CASSPTPTSGNEQFF
TRBV7-2	TRBJ1-4	CASSLGPGKKLFF
TRBV5-1	TRBJ1-6	CASSLGHSNSPLHF
TRBV2	TRBJ2-7	CASSERTVLYNEQYF